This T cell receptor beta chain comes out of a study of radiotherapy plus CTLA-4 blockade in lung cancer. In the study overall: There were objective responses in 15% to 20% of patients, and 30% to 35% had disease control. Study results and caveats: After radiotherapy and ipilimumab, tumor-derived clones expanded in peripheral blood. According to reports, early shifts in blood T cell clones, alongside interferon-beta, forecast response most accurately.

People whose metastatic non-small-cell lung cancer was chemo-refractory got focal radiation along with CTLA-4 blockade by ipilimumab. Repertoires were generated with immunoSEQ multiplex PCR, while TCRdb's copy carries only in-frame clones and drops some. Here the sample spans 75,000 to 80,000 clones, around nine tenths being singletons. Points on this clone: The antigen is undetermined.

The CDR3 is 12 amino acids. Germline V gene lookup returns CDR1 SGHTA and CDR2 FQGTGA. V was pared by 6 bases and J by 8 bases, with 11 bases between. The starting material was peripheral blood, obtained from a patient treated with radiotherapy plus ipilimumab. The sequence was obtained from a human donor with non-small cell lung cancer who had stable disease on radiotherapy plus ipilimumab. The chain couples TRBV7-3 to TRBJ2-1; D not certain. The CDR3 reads CASSSGSDEQFF. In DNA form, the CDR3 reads TGTGCCAGCAGTTCCGGGTCAGATGAGCAGTTCTTC.